This T cell receptor delta chain was identified in a study of γδ T cells in repeated Plasmodium falciparum infection. Study-wide findings and caveats: Over time and infection, Vgamma9/Vdelta2+ repertoires remained highly stable and polyclonal.

There are a few counts of this clone. What it binds is not known. A read error is the likely source, as a far larger clone sits one nucleotide away. Other DNA sequences from this sample encode an identical CDR3 as well. CDR1 TSWWSYY and CDR2 QGS come from the germline V gene. This CDR3 is 22 amino acids long. Vgamma9/Vdelta2+ and Vdelta2-negative gammadelta T cells were flow-sorted from PBMC for bulk sequencing. TCRdb applied CATT to the multiplex PCR reads for clone calling. The repertoire holds more than 70,000 delta-chain clones, with less than 1% as singletons. Sequenced sample: gamma-delta T cells from blood. This receptor was identified in a pool of human donors (malaria-infected and uninfected, not separated). The J gene is TRDJ1, the V gene TRDV1, with 9 bases matching TRDD2. CDR3 protein: CALGALAFLQFLRGGSTDKLIF. The CDR3 DNA is TGTGCCCTTGGGGCCTTGGCCTTCCTACAATTTCTCCGGGGAGGGTCGACCGATAAACTCATCTTT.